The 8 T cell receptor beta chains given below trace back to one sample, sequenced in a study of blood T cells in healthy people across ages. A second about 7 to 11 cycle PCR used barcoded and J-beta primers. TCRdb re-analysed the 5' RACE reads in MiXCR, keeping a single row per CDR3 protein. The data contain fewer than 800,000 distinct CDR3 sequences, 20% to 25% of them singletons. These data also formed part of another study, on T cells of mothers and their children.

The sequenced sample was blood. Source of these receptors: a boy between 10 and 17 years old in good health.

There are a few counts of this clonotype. The CDR3 spells CASNRDSLNTEAFF. As DNA, the CDR3 is TGTGCCAGCAATCGGGACAGTTTGAACACTGAAGCTTTCTTT. V and J are TRBV6-1 and TRBJ1-1, with 7 bases identical to TRBD1. The trim removed 7 bases at V and 0 bases at J, leaving 5 bases unmatched. Germline V gene data show CDR1 as MNHNS and CDR2 as SASEGT. The CDR3 runs to 14 residues.

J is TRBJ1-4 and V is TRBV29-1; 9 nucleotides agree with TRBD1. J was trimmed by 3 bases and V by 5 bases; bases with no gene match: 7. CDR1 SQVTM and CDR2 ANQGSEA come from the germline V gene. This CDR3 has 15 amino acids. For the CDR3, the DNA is TGCAGCGTTATCTTACGGACAGGGGCTAATGAAAAACTGTTTTTT. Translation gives CSVILRTGANEKLFF.

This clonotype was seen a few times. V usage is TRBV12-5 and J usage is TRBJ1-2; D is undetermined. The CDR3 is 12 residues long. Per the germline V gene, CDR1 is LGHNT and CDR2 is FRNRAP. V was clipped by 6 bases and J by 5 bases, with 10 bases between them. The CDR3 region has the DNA TGTGCTAGTGGACTACGAGAGTATGGCTACACCTTC. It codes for CASGLREYGYTF. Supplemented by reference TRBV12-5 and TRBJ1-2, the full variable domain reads DARVTQTPRHKVTEMGQEVTMRCQPILGHNTVFWYRQTMMQGLELLAYFRNRAPLDDSGMPKDRFSAEMPDATLATLKIQPSEPRDSAVYFCASGLREYGYTFGSGTRLTVV.

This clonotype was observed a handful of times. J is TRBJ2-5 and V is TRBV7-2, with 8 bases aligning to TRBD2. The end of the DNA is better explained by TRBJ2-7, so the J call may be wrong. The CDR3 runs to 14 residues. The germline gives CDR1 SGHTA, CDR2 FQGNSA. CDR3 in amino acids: CASSLRGGRYEQYF. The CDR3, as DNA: TGTGCCAGCAGCTTACGCGGGGGGCGATACGAGCAGTACTTC.

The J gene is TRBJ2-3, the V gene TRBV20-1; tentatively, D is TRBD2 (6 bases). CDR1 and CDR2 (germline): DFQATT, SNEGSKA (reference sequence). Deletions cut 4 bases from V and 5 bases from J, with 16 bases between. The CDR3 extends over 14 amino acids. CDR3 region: CSAKDYRSGDTQYF. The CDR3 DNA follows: TGCAGTGCTAAGGACTACCGGTCGGGAGATACGCAGTATTTT.

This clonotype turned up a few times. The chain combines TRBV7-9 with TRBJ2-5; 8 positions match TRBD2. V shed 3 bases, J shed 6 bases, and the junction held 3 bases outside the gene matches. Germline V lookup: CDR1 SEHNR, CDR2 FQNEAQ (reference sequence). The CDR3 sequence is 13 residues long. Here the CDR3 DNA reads TGTGCCAGCAGCTTTAGCGGGACTCAGACCCAGTACTTC. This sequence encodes CASSFSGTQTQYF.

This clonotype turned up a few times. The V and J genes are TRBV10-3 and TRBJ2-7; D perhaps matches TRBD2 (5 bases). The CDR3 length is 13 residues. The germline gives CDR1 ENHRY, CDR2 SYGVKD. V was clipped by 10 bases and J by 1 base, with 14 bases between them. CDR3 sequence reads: CANAPGDSYEQYF. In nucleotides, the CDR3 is TGTGCCAACGCCCCCGGGGATTCCTACGAGCAGTACTTC.

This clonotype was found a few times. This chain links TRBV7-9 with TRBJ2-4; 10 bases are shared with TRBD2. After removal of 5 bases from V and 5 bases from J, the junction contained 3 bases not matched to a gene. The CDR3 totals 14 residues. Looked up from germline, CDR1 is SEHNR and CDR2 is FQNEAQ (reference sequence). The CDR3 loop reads CASSQLAGQNIQYF. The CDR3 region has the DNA TGTGCCAGCAGCCAACTAGCGGGGCAAAACATTCAGTACTTC.